This T cell receptor beta chain was captured by sequencing in a study of T cell repertoires in cytomegalovirus infection. Study-level points and caveats: Of the TCR beta families, the public ones yielded a cumulative frequency that identified carriers of CMV plus the relevant HLA. Across the ex vivo response, the dominant clonotypes were HLA-C-restricted CMV-specific TCR beta clonotypes.

Regarding this clonotype: Its antigen is unknown.

Via MiXCR, TCRdb re-called the reads, giving one row per CDR3 protein. The sample records around 540,000 distinct CDR3 sequences, more than 30% being singletons. Trimming cost V 5 bases and J 0 bases, with 11 bases left between them. The V gene's germline CDR1 is SEHNR and CDR2 FQNEAQ (reference sequence). The CDR3 has 15 residues. The chain employs TRBV7-9 and TRBJ2-4, with D perhaps matching TRBD1 (7 bases). The sample was cultured PBMCs, taken from culture after CMV antigen stimulation. The TCR sequence derives from a human donor in good health (CMV status not recorded). Some clones in this sample may be carry-over from other donors' samples. The CDR3 DNA is TGTGCCAGCAGCCCGGGGGACAGAGCCAAAAACATTCAGTACTTC. Translated, it gives CASSPGDRAKNIQYF.